This record covers a single TCR beta chain. TCRdb's copy holds only in-frame clones and misses some; the assay was immunoSEQ multiplex PCR. The sample includes roughly 76,000 clones, 91% seen only once; the top ten take over 0.35%. The data stem from a study of technical replicates of blood from several donors. The CDR3 spans 14 residues. The junction had 7 bases not matched to a gene; V was cut back by 5 bases and J by 2 bases. Germline loops: CDR1 SGDLS, CDR2 YYNGEE. The chain joins TRBV9 to TRBJ2-7, with 7 bases identical to TRBD2. This sequence originates from a human donor in good health. Some clones in this sample may be carry-over from other donors' samples. Material: T cells isolated from PBMCs. CDR3: CASSPGGPAYEQYF. For the CDR3, the DNA is TGTGCCAGCAGTCCGGGAGGCCCGGCCTACGAGCAGTACTTC.